Presented here are 26 T cell receptor beta chains from one specimen sequenced in a study of neoadjuvant anti-PD-1 for oral cavity cancer. The protocol was immunoSEQ multiplex PCR, while the TCRdb copy is restricted to in-frame clones and leaves out a portion. The sample holds tens of thousands of clones, approximately 87% seen once. Time point: after neoadjuvant nivolumab, at surgical resection. The sequenced sample was PBMCs, obtained after nivolumab (anti-PD-1) treatment. Source of these receptors: a person aged 35 to 85 with oral cavity squamous cell carcinoma.

This rearrangement joins TRBV27 to TRBJ2-5, with no clear D. Germline V gene sequence: CDR1 MNHEY, CDR2 SMNVEV (reference sequence). The CDR3 sequence is 13 residues long. Trimming shortened V by 5 bases and J by 1 base, and 8 bases separated the two germline ends. The CDR3 is CASSPLIQETQYF. The DNA of the CDR3 is TGTGCCAGCAGTCCCCTCATCCAAGAGACCCAGTACTTC.

This sequence joins TRBV6-5 and TRBJ1-1; tentative D call: TRBD1 (6 bases). Per the germline V gene, CDR1 is MNHEY and CDR2 is SVGAGI. V gave up 5 bases and J gave up 0 bases, with 10 bases separating them. This CDR3 has 14 amino acids. CDR3 coding DNA: TGTGCCAGCAGTCGACAGGTCATGAACACTGAAGCTTTCTTT. Encoded protein: CASSRQVMNTEAFF.

V is TRBV6-5 and J is TRBJ2-2; 12 bases fit TRBD2. There are 15 residues in the CDR3. Trimming at V came to 2 bases and at J to 8 bases, leaving 3 bases not matched to a gene. The germline CDR1 and CDR2 sequences are MNHEY and SVGAGI. CDR3 DNA sequence: TGTGCCAGCAGTTACCCAGGGACTAGCGGGGGGGAGCTGTTTTTT. Translation gives CASSYPGTSGGELFF.

The CDR3 reads CASSPRGWGRETQYF. The CDR3 DNA sequence: TGTGCCAGCAGTCCCCGCGGATGGGGTCGGGAGACCCAGTACTTC. The chain has TRBV2 and TRBJ2-5; no firm D call. The germline V gene has CDR1 SNHLY and CDR2 FYNNEI. V shed 5 bases and J shed 5 bases, with 18 bases lying between them. The CDR3 has 15 amino acids.

This chain connects TRBV2 to TRBJ1-6, with 7 bases identical to TRBD1. Germline V gene sequence: CDR1 SNHLY, CDR2 FYNNEI. The CDR3 loop spans 17 amino acids. After removal of 6 bases from V and 0 bases from J, the junction contained 8 bases not matched to a gene. For the CDR3, the DNA is TGTGCCAGCAGCGACCCGGGACAGAGCTCCTATAATTCACCCCTCCACTTT. Translation: CASSDPGQSSYNSPLHF.

The chain combines TRBV9 with TRBJ2-2; 7 bases are a match to TRBD1. V dropped 1 base and J dropped 3; count of bases not matched to a gene: 6. Per germline, CDR1 SGDLS and CDR2 YYNGEE. The CDR3 has 16 residues. CDR3 nucleotide sequence: TGTGCCAGCAGCGTAAGACAGGGCCCGTACACCGGGGAGCTGTTTTTT. Translation gives CASSVRQGPYTGELFF. Variable domain in full (rest from reference TRBV9 and TRBJ2-2): DSGVTQTPKHLITATGQRVTLRCSPRSGDLSVYWYQQSLDQGLQFLIQYYNGEERAKGNILERFSAQQFPDLHSELNLSSLELGDSALYFCASSVRQGPYTGELFFGEGSRLTVL.

The J gene is TRBJ2-7, the V gene TRBV27; TRBD2 might be the D (7 bases). The V end lost 5 bases, the J end lost 3 bases, and 20 bases lay between the germline ends. The CDR3 sequence is 16 residues long. Germline CDR1 is MNHEY and CDR2 is SMNVEV (reference sequence). The CDR3 reads CASSPLVWGGLYEQYF. Here the CDR3 DNA reads TGTGCCAGCAGTCCGTTAGTGTGGGGGGGCCTCTACGAGCAGTACTTC.

The chain recombines TRBV27 with TRBJ2-1, with 10 bases identical to TRBD2. Germline V gene sequence: CDR1 MNHEY, CDR2 SMNVEV (reference sequence). The CDR3 is 17 residues long. Losses at the gene ends were 2 bases for V and 0 bases for J; bases not matched to a gene: 4. DNA for the CDR3: TGTGCCAGCAGTTTAGCGAGCGGGAGGGTCTCCTACAATGAGCAGTTCTTC. Encoded protein: CASSLASGRVSYNEQFF.

The J gene is TRBJ2-6, the V gene TRBV7-8; perhaps D is TRBD1 or TRBD2 (6 bases each). CDR1 and CDR2 from the germline V gene are SGHVS and FQNEAQ. Trimming removed 5 bases at V and 0 bases at J, with 17 bases between. There are 18 residues in the CDR3. CDR3 loop: CASSDEWGASSGANVLTF. In DNA, the CDR3 is TGTGCCAGCAGCGACGAATGGGGGGCAAGCTCTGGGGCCAACGTCCTGACTTTC.

This sequence joins TRBV28 and TRBJ2-7; 7 bases align to TRBD2. V was pared by 6 bases and J by 0 bases, with 2 bases of the junction left unmatched. The CDR3 totals 13 residues. The germline V gene has CDR1 MDHEN and CDR2 SYDVKM. This CDR3 is CASRGGSSYEQYF. In DNA, the CDR3 is TGTGCCAGCAGGGGGGGGAGCTCCTACGAGCAGTACTTC.

In this sample, this clone turned up a few times. V gene TRBV30 combines with J gene TRBJ1-1; D remains ambiguous. Trimming cost V 0 bases and J 10 bases, with 9 bases left between them. This CDR3 region has 11 residues. Germline V gene lookup returns CDR1 GTSNPN and CDR2 SVGIG (reference sequence). The CDR3 spells CAWSVAGIAFF. CDR3 in DNA: TGTGCCTGGAGTGTGGCCGGGATAGCTTTCTTT.

Points on this clone: This sample includes further DNA sequences coding for the same CDR3. The chain joins TRBV6-5 to TRBJ2-1; unclear D gene. Trimming removed 2 bases at V and 4 bases at J, with 6 bases between. Germline V gene data show CDR1 as MNHEY and CDR2 as SVGAGI. This CDR3 contains 13 residues. In nucleotides, the CDR3 is TGTGCCAGCAGTTACGGCCGTTACAATGAGCAGTTCTTC. It codes for CASSYGRYNEQFF.

The sample holds a few counts of this clone. The V and J genes are TRBV29-1 and TRBJ2-4; D remains unclear. Between the trimmed V and J ends, which lost 6 bases and 8 bases, there was a span of 17 bases. Germline lookup yields CDR1 SQVTM and CDR2 ANQGSEA. CDR3 size: 13 residues. This CDR3 reads CSVTGQSGDIQYF. The CDR3 DNA reads as TGCAGCGTAACCGGGCAGTCCGGAGACATTCAGTACTTC. The full variable domain, in which reference TRBV29-1 and TRBJ2-4 provide the parts outside the CDR3, is SAVISQKPSRDICQRGTSLTIQCQVDSQVTMMFWYRQQPGQSLTLIATANQGSEATYESGFVIDKFPISRPNLTFSTLTVSNMSPEDSSIYLCSVTGQSGDIQYFGAGTRLSVL.

The count of this clone is one. V gene TRBV5-6 combines with J gene TRBJ1-2, with 7 bases matching TRBD1. Germline trimming cut 4 bases from V and 8 bases from J; bases unmatched to any gene: 11. CDR3 size: 14 residues. Germline CDR1 reads SGHDT; CDR2 reads YYEEEE. The CDR3 reads CASSPSGTARGYTF. The CDR3 DNA reads as TGTGCCAGCAGCCCTTCCGGGACAGCCAGAGGCTACACCTTC.

This clone was observed a single time. V and J are TRBV9 and TRBJ2-3, with D possibly being TRBD1 (5 bases). CDR1 SGDLS and CDR2 YYNGEE come from the germline V gene. V was clipped by 1 base and J by 3 bases, with 12 bases between them. The CDR3 covers 15 residues. CDR3 DNA: TGTGCCAGCAGCGTACAGGGATTTATGACAGATACGCAGTATTTT. Amino acid sequence: CASSVQGFMTDTQYF.

The rearrangement uses TRBV4-1 and TRBJ2-7; a weak D match, TRBD2 (5 bases). Germline V lookup: CDR1 MGHRA, CDR2 YSYEKL. V was cut by 1 base and J by 3 bases, with 13 bases left in between. The CDR3 sequence is 15 residues long. The CDR3 sequence: CASSQGTYSLYEQYF. In DNA, the CDR3 is TGCGCCAGCAGCCAAGGGACTTATTCCCTCTACGAGCAGTACTTC.

The V gene is TRBV7-3, the J gene TRBJ2-1; TRBD2 is a possible D gene (6 bases). Trimming took off 5 bases at V and 6 bases at J, with 14 bases between the two ends. CDR3 length: 14 residues. Germline assignment: CDR1 SGHTA and CDR2 FQGTGA. The CDR3 DNA sequence: TGTGCCAGCAGCCCGGCGGGACTGAGCAATGAGCAGTTCTTC. Translation: CASSPAGLSNEQFF.

This chain links TRBV5-1 with TRBJ1-4; 9 positions agree with TRBD1. This CDR3 contains 14 residues. V trimming: 4 bases; J trimming: 8 bases; junction bases outside the gene matches: 6. Per the germline V gene, CDR1 is SGHRS and CDR2 is YFSETQ. CDR3 sequence: CASSPGQGREKLFF. The DNA of the CDR3 is TGCGCCAGCAGCCCGGGACAGGGTCGAGAAAAACTGTTTTTT.

The J gene is TRBJ2-5, the V gene TRBV5-4, with 9 bases matching TRBD2. Germline lookup yields CDR1 SGHNT and CDR2 YYREEE (reference sequence). V trimming: 1 base; J trimming: 3 bases; junction bases outside the gene matches: 4. There are 15 residues in the CDR3. CDR3 in DNA: TGTGCCAGCAGCTTGAGAGCGGGGGGTGAAGAGACCCAGTACTTC. Amino acids: CASSLRAGGEETQYF.

The chain recombines TRBV7-9 with TRBJ2-1, with D possibly TRBD1 on 5 matching bases. The CDR3 is made up of 14 amino acids. CDR1 is SEHNR, CDR2 FQNEAQ, per germline (reference sequence). V shed 5 bases and J shed 1 base, with 9 bases lying between them. In DNA, the CDR3 is TGTGCCAGCAGCCCTCAGGGATCCTACAATGAGCAGTTCTTC. It specifies CASSPQGSYNEQFF.

The genes are TRBV5-1 and TRBJ2-5; no definite D call. CDR3 length: 11 amino acids. CDR1 and CDR2 from the germline V gene are SGHRS and YFSETQ. Trimming pared 4 bases from V and 1 base from J, leaving 2 bases between. Here the CDR3 reads CASSVQETQYF. Here the CDR3 DNA reads TGCGCCAGCAGCGTCCAAGAGACCCAGTACTTC.

The chain carries TRBV15 and TRBJ2-3, with TRBD1 matching over 9 bases. This CDR3 spans 16 amino acids. Per the germline V gene, CDR1 is LNHNV and CDR2 is YYDKDF (reference sequence). J was trimmed by 4 bases and V by 1 base; bases with no gene match: 6. CDR3 coding DNA: TGTGCCACCAGCAGAGCTGGGACAGGGCGCGCAGATACGCAGTATTTT. Protein sequence: CATSRAGTGRADTQYF.

This chain joins TRBV19 and TRBJ1-5, with D possibly TRBD1 on 5 matching bases. Trimming removed 7 bases at V and 2 bases at J, with 15 bases between. The CDR3 sequence is 15 residues long. Germline CDR1 is LNHDA and CDR2 is SQIVND (reference sequence). The CDR3 DNA follows: TGTGCCAGTAAGGGGTCGGGACTCGGCAATCAGCCCCAGCATTTT. Protein sequence: CASKGSGLGNQPQHF.

The V call is TRBV7-2, the J call TRBJ2-7; D possibly corresponds to TRBD2 (6 bases). V was cut by 3 bases and J by 7 bases, with 16 bases left in between. Germline V gene data show CDR1 as SGHTA and CDR2 as FQGNSA. The CDR3 totals 14 residues. CDR3 protein: CASSFQGLREEQYF. CDR3 nucleotides: TGTGCCAGCAGCTTTCAGGGACTTCGAGAGGAGCAGTACTTC.

The chain links TRBV27 to TRBJ2-5; the match to TRBD1 covers 7 bases. The CDR3 is 16 amino acids. CDR1 and CDR2 (germline): MNHEY, SMNVEV (reference sequence). V shed 5 bases, J shed 0 bases, and the junction held 9 bases outside the gene matches. CDR3 sequence: CASSAPTGPYQETQYF. The CDR3 DNA follows: TGTGCCAGCAGTGCCCCGACAGGGCCGTACCAAGAGACCCAGTACTTC.

The gene calls are TRBV5-4 and TRBJ2-1, with TRBD2 matching over 9 bases. Germline values: CDR1 SGHNT, CDR2 YYREEE (reference sequence). This CDR3 has 16 amino acids. V lost 0 bases to trimming and J lost 5 bases; unmatched junction nucleotides: 6. The CDR3 is CASSLAGGLANNEQFF. The DNA of the CDR3 is TGTGCCAGCAGCTTGGCCGGAGGACTAGCGAACAATGAGCAGTTCTTC.